The 8 T cell receptor beta chains given below trace back to one sample, sequenced in a study of cytomegalovirus exposure and HLA in healthy donors (dated by TCRdb to between 2016 and 2019). Library prep was done by the immunoSEQ multiplex PCR assay. A mixture of 60 forward primers for TCR Vbeta segments and 13 reverse primers for TCR Jbeta segments was used in the multiplex PCR. The table was pulled from immuneACCESS by TCRdb, which kept in-frame rearrangements only. Such tables lose some clones; where checked, under half of the loss comes from unresolved V genes, and the rest has no known cause. The sample table lists some 69,000 clones, roughly 70% of them with a count of one. 13% to 15% of the sample is held by the ten biggest clonotypes. The sample comprised PBMCs. The origin of the receptors is a male donor in good health and CMV-seropositive.

This clone has only a few counts. The rearrangement uses TRBV9 and TRBJ2-2; TRBD2 is a possible D gene (6 bases). This CDR3 comprises 17 residues. CDR1 is SGDLS and CDR2 is YYNGEE in the germline V gene. V shed 1 base and J shed 2 bases, with 15 bases lying between them. The CDR3 loop reads CASSVREGGVNTGELFF. CDR3 nucleotide sequence: TGTGCCAGCAGCGTAAGAGAAGGCGGGGTAAACACCGGGGAGCTGTTTTTT.

The chain couples TRBV15 to TRBJ2-3; possible D gene TRBD1, 6 bases. The CDR3 runs to 16 residues. The V and J ends lost 1 base and 2 bases respectively, with 13 bases between them. Germline V gene sequence: CDR1 LNHNV, CDR2 YYDKDF (reference sequence). This CDR3 is CATSRATRGLTDTQYF. The DNA of the CDR3 is TGTGCCACCAGCAGAGCAACCAGGGGTCTCACAGATACGCAGTATTTT.

The rearrangement uses TRBV4-3 and TRBJ1-2; TRBD1 matches at 8 bases. The CDR3 extends over 16 amino acids. V was clipped by 3 bases and J by 5 bases; unmatched bases: 11. The germline V gene has CDR1 LGHNA and CDR2 YSLEER. The CDR3 spells CASSHHTGTGLYGYTF. DNA for the CDR3: TGCGCCAGCAGCCACCATACCGGGACAGGATTATATGGCTACACCTTC.

The V call is TRBV19, the J call TRBJ2-4; 7 bases agree with TRBD1. The V gene end was trimmed by 5 bases and the J gene end by 0 bases; junction bases not matched to a gene: 7. This CDR3 is 16 amino acids long. Germline-derived CDR1 and CDR2 are LNHDA and SQIVND (reference sequence). In DNA, the CDR3 is TGTGCCAGTAGTTCCGGGACAGCTTTAGCCAAAAACATTCAGTACTTC. It specifies CASSSGTALAKNIQYF.

Turning to this clone: The sample has other DNA sequences that encode this CDR3 too. The chain links TRBV18 to TRBJ1-5; D remains unclear. Germline V gene sequence: CDR1 KGHSH, CDR2 LQKENI. V was shortened by 3 bases and J by 4 bases, with 7 bases between the two germline ends. There are 13 residues in the CDR3. CDR3 in DNA: TGTGCCAGCTCACCGGGCCGGAATCAGCCCCAGCATTTT. Residues: CASSPGRNQPQHF.

In its sample, this clone was seen a few times. This chain connects TRBV28 to TRBJ2-3; D is perhaps TRBD2 (5 bases). The CDR3 spans 16 residues. Germline V CDR1 and CDR2: MDHEN, SYDVKM. Trimming took off 1 base at V and 3 bases at J, with 14 bases between the two ends. CDR3 DNA: TGTGCCAGCAGTTTATCGGGGTATAAGAAAACAGATACGCAGTATTTT. This sequence encodes CASSLSGYKKTDTQYF.

The V gene is TRBV7-9, the J gene TRBJ2-7; no firm D call. V was cut by 4 bases and J by 2 bases, with 3 bases left in between. The CDR3 contains 11 residues. CDR1 is SEHNR and CDR2 is FQNEAQ in the germline V gene (reference sequence). The CDR3 sequence: CASSSTYEQYF. Written as DNA, the CDR3 is TGTGCCAGCAGCTCCACCTACGAGCAGTACTTC.

This clone showed up just once. This sequence joins TRBV11-2 and TRBJ2-7; D is possibly TRBD1 (5 bases). The CDR3 is made up of 14 amino acids. Germline CDR1 and CDR2: SGHAT and FQNNGV. The V and J ends lost 2 bases and 3 bases respectively, with 11 bases between them. CDR3 in amino acids: CASSLTVRDYEQYF. CDR3 nucleotide sequence: TGTGCCAGCAGCTTAACGGTCAGGGACTACGAGCAGTACTTC.